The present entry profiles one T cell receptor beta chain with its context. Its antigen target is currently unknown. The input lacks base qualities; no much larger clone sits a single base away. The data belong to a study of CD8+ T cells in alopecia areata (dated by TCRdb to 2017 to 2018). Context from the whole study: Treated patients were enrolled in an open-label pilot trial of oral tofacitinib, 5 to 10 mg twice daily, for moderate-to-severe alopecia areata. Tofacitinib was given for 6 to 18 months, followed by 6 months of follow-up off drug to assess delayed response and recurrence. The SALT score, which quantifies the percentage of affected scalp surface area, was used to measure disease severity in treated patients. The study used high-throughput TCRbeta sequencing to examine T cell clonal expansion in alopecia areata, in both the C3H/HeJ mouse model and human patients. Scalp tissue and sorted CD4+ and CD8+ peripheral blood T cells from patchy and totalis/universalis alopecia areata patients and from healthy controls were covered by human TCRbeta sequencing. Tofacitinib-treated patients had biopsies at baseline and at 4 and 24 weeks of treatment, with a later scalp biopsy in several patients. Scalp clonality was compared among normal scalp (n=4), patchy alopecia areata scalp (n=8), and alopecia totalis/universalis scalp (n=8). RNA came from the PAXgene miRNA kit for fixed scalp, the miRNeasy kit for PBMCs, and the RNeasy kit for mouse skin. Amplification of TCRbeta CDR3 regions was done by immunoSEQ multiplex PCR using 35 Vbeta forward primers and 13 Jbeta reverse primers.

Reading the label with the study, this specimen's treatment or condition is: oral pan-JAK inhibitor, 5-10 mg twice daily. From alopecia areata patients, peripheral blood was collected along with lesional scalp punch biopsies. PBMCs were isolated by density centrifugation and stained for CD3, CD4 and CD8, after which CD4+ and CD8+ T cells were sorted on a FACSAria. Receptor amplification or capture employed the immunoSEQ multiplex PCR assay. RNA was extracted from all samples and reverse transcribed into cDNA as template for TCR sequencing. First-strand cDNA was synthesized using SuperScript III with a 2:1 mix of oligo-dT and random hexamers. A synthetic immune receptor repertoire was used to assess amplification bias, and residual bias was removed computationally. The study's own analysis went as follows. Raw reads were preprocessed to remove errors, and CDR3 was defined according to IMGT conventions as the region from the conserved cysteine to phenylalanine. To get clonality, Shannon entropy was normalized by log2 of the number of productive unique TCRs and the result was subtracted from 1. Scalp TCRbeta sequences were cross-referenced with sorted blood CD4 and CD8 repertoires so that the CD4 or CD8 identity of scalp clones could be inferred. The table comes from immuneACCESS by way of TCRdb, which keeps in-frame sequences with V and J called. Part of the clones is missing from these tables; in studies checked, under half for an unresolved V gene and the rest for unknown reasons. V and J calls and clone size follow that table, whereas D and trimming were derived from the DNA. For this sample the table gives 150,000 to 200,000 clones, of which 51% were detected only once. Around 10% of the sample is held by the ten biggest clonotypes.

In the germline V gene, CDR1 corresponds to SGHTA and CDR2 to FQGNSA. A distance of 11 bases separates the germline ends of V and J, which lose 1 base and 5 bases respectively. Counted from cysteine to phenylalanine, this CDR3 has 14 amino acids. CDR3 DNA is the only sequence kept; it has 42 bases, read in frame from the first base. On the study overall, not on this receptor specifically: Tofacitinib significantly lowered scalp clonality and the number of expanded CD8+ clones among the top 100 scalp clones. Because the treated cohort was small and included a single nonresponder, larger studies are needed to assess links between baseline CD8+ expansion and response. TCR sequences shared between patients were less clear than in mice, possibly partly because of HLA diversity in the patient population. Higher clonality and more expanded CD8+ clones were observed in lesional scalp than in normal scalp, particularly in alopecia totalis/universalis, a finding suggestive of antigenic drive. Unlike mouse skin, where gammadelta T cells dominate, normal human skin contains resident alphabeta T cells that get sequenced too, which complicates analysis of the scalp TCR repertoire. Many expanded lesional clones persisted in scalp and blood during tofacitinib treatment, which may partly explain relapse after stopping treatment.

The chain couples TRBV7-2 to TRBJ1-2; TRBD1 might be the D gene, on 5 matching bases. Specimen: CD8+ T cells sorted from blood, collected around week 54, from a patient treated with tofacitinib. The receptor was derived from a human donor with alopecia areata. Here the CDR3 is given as CASSLGLGVYGYTF. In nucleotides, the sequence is TGTGCCAGCAGCTTAGGGCTGGGGGTGTATGGCTACACCTTC.